This TCR beta chain emerged from a study of graft-versus-host responses after intestinal transplantation. The method was immunoSEQ multiplex PCR; TCRdb's version includes in-frame clones alone and lacks a portion of them. The table lists several thousand clones, roughly 25% of them singletons. Co-plated with around 200,000 CFSE-labeled responder cells were around 200,000 irradiated, violet-dye-labeled stimulator cells. Proliferating CFSE-low CD3+CD4+ and CD3+CD8+ responders were sorted post-reaction. Regarding the study as a whole: Early post-transplant declines in HvG were associated with peak levels of circulating GvH clones.

From germline, CDR1 is SEHNR and CDR2 FQNEAQ (reference sequence). This CDR3 has 15 residues. J gave up 6 bases and V 2 bases, and 4 bases lay outside the gene matches. This clone was seen a handful of times. This receptor was obtained from a human patient who was an organ donor for intestinal transplantation. The gene calls are TRBV7-9 and TRBJ2-3, with TRBD2 matching 11 bases. Sequencing was performed on alloreactive CD8+ T cells from a mixed lymphocyte reaction culture, taken before transplantation. The subset: CFSE-low proliferating T cells sorted from approximately 6-day pre-transplant mixed lymphocyte reaction (GvH or HvG direction). CDR3 nucleotide sequence: TGTGCCAGCAGCTTAACTAGCGGGAGTGGTGATACGCAGTATTTT. It codes for CASSLTSGSGDTQYF.